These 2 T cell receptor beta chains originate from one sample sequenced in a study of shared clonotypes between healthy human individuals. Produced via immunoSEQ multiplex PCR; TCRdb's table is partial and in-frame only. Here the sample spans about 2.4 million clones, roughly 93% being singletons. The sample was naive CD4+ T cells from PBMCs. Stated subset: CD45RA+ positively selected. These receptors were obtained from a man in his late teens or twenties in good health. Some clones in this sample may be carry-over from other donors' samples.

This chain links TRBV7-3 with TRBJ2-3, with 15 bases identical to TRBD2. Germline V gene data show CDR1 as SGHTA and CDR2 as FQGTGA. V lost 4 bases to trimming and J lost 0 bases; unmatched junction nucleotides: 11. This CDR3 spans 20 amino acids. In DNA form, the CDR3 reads TGTGCCAGCAGCTCCGCGGGACTAGCGGGAGGCCGGCATAGCACAGATACGCAGTATTTT. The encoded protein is CASSSAGLAGGRHSTDTQYF.

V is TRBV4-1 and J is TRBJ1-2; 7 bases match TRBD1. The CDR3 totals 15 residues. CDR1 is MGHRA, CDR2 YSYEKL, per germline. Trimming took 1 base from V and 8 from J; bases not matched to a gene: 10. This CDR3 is CASSQVPTGVEGYTF. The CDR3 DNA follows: TGCGCCAGCAGCCAAGTACCAACAGGGGTTGAGGGCTACACCTTC.